This T cell receptor beta chain was recorded in a study of T cell responses to AZD1222 COVID-19 vaccine. Method: immunoSEQ multiplex PCR; TCRdb's copy keeps in-frame clones and lacks some. The table includes 100,000 to 120,000 clones, about 90% detected once. Germline V lookup: CDR1 MDHEN, CDR2 SYDVKM. The CDR3 runs to 10 residues. The sample here was peripheral blood, taken 28 days after the second AZD1222 dose. The chain has TRBV28 and TRBJ1-2, with a possible D match to TRBD1 (6 bases). The TCR sequence derives from an adult who received the AZD1222 COVID-19 vaccine. The DNA of the CDR3 is TGTGGGACAGAATTCTATGGCTACACCTTC. Protein: CGTEFYGYTF.